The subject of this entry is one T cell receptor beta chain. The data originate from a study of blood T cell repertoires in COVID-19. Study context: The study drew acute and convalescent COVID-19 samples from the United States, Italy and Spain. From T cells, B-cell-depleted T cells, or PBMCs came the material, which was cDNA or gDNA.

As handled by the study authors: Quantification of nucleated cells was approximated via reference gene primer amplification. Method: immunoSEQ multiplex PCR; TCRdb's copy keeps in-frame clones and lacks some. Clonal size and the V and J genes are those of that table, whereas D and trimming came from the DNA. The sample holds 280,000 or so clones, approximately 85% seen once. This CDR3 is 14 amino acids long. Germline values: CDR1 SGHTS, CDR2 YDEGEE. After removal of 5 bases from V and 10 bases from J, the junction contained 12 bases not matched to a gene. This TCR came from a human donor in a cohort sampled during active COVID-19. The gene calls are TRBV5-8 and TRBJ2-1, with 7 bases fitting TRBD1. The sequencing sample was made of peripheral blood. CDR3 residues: CASSIGLGGREQFF. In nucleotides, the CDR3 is TGTGCCAGCAGTATTGGATTAGGGGGCCGGGAGCAGTTCTTC. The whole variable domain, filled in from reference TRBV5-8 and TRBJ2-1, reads EAGVTQSPTHLIKTRGQQATLRCSPISGHTSVYWYQQALGLGLQFLLWYDEGEERNRGNFPPRFSGRQFPNYSSELNVNALELEDSALYLCASSIGLGGREQFFGPGTRLTVL.